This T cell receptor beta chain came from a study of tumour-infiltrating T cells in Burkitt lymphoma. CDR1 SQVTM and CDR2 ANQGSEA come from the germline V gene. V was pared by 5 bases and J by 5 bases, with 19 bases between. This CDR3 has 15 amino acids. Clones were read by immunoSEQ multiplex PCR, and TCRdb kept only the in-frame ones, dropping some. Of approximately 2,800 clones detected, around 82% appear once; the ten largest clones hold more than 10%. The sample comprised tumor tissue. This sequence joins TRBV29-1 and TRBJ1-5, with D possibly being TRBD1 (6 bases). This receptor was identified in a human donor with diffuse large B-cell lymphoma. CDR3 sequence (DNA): TGCAGCGTTAAACGGGACTCAGGGGTGGATCAGCCCCAGCATTTT. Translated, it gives CSVKRDSGVDQPQHF.